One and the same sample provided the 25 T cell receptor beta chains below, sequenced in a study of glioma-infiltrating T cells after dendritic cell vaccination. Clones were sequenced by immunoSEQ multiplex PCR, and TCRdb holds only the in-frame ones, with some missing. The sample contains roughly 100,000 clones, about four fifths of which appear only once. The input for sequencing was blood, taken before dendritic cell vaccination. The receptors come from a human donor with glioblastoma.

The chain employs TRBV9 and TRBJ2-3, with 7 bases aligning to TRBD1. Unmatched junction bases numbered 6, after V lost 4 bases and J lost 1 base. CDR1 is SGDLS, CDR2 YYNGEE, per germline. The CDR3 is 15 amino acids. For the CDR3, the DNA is TGTGCCAGCAGCACACACAGGGGCGGCACAGATACGCAGTATTTT. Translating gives CASSTHRGGTDTQYF.

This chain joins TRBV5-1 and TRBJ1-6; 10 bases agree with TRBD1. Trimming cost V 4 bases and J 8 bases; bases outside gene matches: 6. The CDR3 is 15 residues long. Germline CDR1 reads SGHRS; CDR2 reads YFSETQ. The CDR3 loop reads CASSQTGTGDSPLHF. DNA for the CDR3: TGCGCCAGCAGCCAGACCGGGACAGGGGATTCACCCCTCCACTTT. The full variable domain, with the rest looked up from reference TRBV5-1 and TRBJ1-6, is KAGVTQTPRYLIKTRGQQVTLSCSPISGHRSVSWYQQTPGQGLQFLFEYFSETQRNKGNFPGRFSGRQFSNSRSEMNVSTLELGDSALYLCASSQTGTGDSPLHFGNGTRLTVT.

The CDR3 reads CASSQGQGVRNEQFF. CDR3 coding DNA: TGTGCCAGTAGCCAGGGACAGGGGGTGAGAAATGAGCAGTTCTTC. The V gene is TRBV19, the J gene TRBJ2-1; 11 bases line up with TRBD1. The CDR3 runs 15 residues. Trimming at V came to 6 bases and at J to 7 bases, leaving 8 bases not matched to a gene. The germline CDR1 and CDR2 sequences are LNHDA and SQIVND (reference sequence). The whole variable domain, filled in from reference TRBV19 and TRBJ2-1, reads DGGITQSPKYLFRKEGQNVTLSCEQNLNHDAMYWYRQDPGQGLRLIYYSQIVNDFQKGDIAEGYSVSREKKESFPLTVTSAQKNPTAFYLCASSQGQGVRNEQFFGPGTRLTVL.

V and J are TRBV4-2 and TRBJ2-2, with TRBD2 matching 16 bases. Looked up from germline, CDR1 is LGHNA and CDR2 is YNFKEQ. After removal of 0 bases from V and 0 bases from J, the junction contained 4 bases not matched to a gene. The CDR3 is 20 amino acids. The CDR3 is CASSQDGTSGGAANTGELFF. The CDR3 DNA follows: TGTGCCAGCAGCCAAGACGGGACTAGCGGGGGGGCCGCGAACACCGGGGAGCTGTTTTTT.

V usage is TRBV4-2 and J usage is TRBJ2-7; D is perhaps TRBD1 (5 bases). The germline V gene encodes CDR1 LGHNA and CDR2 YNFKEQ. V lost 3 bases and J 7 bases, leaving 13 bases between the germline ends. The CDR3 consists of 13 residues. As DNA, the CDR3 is TGTGCCAGCAGCCAGTTAGGGGCTGGTGAGCAGTACTTC. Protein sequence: CASSQLGAGEQYF.

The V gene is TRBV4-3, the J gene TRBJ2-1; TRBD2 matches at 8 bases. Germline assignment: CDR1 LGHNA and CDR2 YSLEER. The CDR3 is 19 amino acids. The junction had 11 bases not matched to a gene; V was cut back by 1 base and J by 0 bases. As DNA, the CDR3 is TGCGCCAGCAGCCAAGTATCGGGGGGGGCCCTTAGCTCCTACAATGAGCAGTTCTTC. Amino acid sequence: CASSQVSGGALSSYNEQFF.

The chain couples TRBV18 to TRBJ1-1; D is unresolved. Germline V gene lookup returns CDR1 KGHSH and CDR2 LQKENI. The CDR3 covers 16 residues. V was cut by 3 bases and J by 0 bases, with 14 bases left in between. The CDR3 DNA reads TGTGCCAGCTCACCGTTACCGACAATGATGAACACTGAAGCTTTCTTT. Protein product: CASSPLPTMMNTEAFF.

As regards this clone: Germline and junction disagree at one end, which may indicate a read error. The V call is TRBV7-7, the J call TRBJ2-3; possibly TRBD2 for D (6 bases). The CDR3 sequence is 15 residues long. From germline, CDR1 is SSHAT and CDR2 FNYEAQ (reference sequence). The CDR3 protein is CASSPGGITADTQYF. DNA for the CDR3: TGTGCTAGCAGCCCTGGGGGGATAACGGCAGATACGCAGTATTTT.

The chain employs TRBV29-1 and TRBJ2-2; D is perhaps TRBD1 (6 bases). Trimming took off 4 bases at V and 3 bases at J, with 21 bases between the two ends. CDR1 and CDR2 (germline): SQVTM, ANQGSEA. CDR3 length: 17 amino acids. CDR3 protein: CSVVGRKQGSYTGELFF. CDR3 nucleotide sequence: TGCAGCGTTGTGGGACGAAAACAGGGTTCATACACCGGGGAGCTGTTTTTT.

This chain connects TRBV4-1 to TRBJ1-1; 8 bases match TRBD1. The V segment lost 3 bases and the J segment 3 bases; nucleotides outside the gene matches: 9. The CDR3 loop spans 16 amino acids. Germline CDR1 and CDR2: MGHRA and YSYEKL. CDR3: CASSQTDREVDTEAFF. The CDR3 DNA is TGCGCCAGCAGCCAGACGGACAGGGAAGTCGACACTGAAGCTTTCTTT.

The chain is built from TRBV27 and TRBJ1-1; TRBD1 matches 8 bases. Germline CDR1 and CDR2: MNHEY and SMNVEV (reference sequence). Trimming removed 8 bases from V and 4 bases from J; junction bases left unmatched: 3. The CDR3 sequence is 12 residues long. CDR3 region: CASYRGATEAFF. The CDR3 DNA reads TGTGCCAGCTACAGGGGGGCCACTGAAGCTTTCTTT.

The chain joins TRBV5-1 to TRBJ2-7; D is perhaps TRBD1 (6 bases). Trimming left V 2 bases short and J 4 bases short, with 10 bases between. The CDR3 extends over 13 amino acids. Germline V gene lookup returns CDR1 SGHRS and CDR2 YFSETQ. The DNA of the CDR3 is TGCGCCAGCAGCTTAGGGGACACTTACGAGCAGTACTTC. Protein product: CASSLGDTYEQYF.

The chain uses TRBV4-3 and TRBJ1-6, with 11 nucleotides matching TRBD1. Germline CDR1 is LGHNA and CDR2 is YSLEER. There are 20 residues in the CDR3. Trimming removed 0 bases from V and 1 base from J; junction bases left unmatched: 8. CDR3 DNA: TGCGCCAGCAGCCAAGATCATTGGCGGGACAGGGGGTCCTATAATTCACCCCTCCACTTT. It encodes CASSQDHWRDRGSYNSPLHF.

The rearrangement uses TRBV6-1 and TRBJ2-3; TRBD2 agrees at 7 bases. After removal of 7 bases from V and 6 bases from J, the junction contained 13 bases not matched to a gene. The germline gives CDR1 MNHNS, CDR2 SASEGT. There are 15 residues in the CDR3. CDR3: CASNIGRGNVDTQYF. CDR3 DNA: TGTGCCAGCAATATAGGGAGGGGAAATGTTGATACGCAGTATTTT.

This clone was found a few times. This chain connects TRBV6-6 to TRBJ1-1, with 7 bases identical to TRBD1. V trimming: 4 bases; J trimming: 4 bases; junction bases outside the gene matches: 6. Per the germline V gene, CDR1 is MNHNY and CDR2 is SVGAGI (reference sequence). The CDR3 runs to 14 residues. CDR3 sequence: CASSSGTDGTEAFF. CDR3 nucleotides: TGTGCCAGCAGTTCCGGGACAGACGGCACTGAAGCTTTCTTT.

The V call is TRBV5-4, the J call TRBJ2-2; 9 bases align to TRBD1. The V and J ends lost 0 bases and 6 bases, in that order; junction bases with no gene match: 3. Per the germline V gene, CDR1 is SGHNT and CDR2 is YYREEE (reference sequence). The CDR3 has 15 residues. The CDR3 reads CASSLGTGDAGELFF. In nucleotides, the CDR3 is TGTGCCAGCAGCTTGGGGACAGGGGATGCCGGGGAGCTGTTTTTT.

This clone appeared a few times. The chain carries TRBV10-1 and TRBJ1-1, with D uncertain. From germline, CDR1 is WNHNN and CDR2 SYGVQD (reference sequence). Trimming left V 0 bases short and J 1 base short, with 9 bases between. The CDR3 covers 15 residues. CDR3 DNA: TGCGCCAGCAGTGAGTCCTTAGAGGGGAACACTGAAGCTTTCTTT. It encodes CASSESLEGNTEAFF.

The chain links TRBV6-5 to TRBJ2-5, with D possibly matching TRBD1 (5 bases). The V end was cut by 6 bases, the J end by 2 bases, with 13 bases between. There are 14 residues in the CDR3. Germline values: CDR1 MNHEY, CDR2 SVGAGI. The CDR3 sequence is CASRFQGPQETQYF. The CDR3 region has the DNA TGTGCCAGCAGGTTCCAGGGCCCTCAAGAGACCCAGTACTTC.

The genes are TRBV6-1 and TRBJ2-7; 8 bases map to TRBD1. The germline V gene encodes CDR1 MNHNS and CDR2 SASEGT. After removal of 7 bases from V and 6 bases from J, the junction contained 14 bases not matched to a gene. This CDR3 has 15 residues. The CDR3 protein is CASILTRTGNAEQYF. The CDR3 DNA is TGTGCCAGCATTCTTACCCGGACAGGGAATGCCGAGCAGTACTTC.

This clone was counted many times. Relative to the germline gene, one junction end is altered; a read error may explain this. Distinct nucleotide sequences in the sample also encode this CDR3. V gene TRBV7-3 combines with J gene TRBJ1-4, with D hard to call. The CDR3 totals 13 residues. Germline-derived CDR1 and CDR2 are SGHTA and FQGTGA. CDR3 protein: CASSPRPGEKLFF. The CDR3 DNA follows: TGTGCTAGCAGCCCGAGGCCGGGTGAAAAACTGTTTTTT. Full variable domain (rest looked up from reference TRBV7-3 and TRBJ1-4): GAGVSQTPSNKVTEKGKYVELRCDPISGHTALYWYRQSLGQGPEFLIYFQGTGAADDSGLPNDRFFAVRPEGSVSTLKIQRTERGDSAVYLCASSPRPGEKLFFGSGTQLSVL.

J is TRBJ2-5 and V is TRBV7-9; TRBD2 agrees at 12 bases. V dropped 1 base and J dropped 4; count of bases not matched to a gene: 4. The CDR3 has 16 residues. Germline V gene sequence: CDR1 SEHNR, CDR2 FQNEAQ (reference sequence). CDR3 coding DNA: TGTGCCAGCAGCTTAGAAAGGACTAGCGGGGTAGAGACCCAGTACTTC. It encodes CASSLERTSGVETQYF.

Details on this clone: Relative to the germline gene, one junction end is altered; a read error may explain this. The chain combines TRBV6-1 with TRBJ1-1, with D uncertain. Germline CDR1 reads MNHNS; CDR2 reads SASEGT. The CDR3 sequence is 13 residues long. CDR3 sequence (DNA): TGTGCCAGCAGGGAAGGGCCGCACACTGAAGCTTTCTTT. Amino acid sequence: CASREGPHTEAFF.

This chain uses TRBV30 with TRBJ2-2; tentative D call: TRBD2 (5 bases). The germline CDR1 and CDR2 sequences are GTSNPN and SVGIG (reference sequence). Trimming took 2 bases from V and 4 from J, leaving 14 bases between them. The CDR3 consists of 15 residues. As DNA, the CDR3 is TGTGCCTGGAGTCCTGACCGGGGTCTCACCGGGGAGCTGTTTTTT. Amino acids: CAWSPDRGLTGELFF.

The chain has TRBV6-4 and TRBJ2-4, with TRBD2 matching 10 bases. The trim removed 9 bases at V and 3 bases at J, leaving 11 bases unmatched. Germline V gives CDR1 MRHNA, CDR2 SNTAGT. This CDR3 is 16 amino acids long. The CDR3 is CARSGGACSGKNIQYF. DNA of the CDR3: TGTGCCAGGAGCGGGGGGGCCTGTTCAGGCAAAAACATTCAGTACTTC.

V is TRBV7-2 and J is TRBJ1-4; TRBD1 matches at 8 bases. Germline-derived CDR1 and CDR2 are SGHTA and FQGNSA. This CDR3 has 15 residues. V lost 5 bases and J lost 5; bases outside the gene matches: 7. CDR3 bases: TGTGCCAGCAGCCTGACAGGGGTAGAAAATGAAAAACTGTTTTTT. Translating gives CASSLTGVENEKLFF.